The following is a TCR beta chain sequence with its context. What antigen it recognizes has not been identified. No clone much larger than this one lies a single base away; base qualities are absent. The entry originates in a study of blood T cell repertoires in COVID-19 (dated by TCRdb to about 2020). Regarding the research as a whole: Samples from collaborators originated in the United States, Italy and Spain and spanned both the acute and convalescent phases of COVID-19. The material from the prospective study consisted of cDNA or gDNA derived from T cells, B-cell-depleted T cells, or PBMCs. Samples were obtained from the ongoing ImmuneRACE study (first 160 participants) and from some 1,300 subjects provided by 6 global collaborators. Where HLA class I and class II types were available, the types were taken from metadata supplied by the sample provider, not from assay-based typing. The repertoires were released in a freely available public database meant as a resource for research on the immune response to SARS-CoV-2. A de-identified subject ID, COVID-19 status, age in years and sex were almost always included in the sample metadata. Deeply sampled blood TCRbeta repertoires from subjects exposed to, actively infected with, or recovered from COVID-19 were included in the dataset. Study-level results and caveats: The amount of clinical and demographic metadata varied by source and participant and was provided uncurated.

Enrolling through a virtual design, the prospective study's participants ranged in age from roughly 18 to 95 years and lived across roughly 23 United States geographic areas. In the prospective study, participants were assigned to cohorts based on the clinical history participants reported in a screening survey and a study questionnaire. Each participant in the prospective study had whole blood, serum and a nasopharyngeal or oropharyngeal swab collected by mobile phlebotomists. Over a 2-month period, participants in the prospective study had the option of providing additional blood draws and questionnaires. Before DNA extraction, blood samples from the prospective study were shipped at room temperature or frozen. The V end gives up 8 bases and the J end 2 bases, leaving 3 bases in the junction not matched to a gene. The CDR3 holds 13 amino acids from the cysteine to the phenylalanine. The read is trimmed to its CDR3 DNA, 39 bases read in frame from base 1. Per the germline V gene, MDHEN is the CDR1 and SYDVKM is the CDR2.

The immunoSEQ Assay, a bias-controlled multiplex PCR, was used to amplify TCRbeta CDR3 regions from genomic DNA. Processing in the source paper ran as follows. The number of nucleated cells in each sample was estimated from the amplification of reference gene primers within the assay. To quantify the absolute abundance of each unique TCRbeta CDR3 rearrangement, sequence reads were collapsed and filtered. For each sample, productive Simpson clonality was calculated by taking the square root of Simpson's diversity index across productive rearrangements. Not all clones reach the TCRdb copy of this immuneACCESS table, which keeps in-frame sequences only. Checked studies attribute under half of the gap to unresolved V genes and leave the rest unexplained. The V and J calls and the clone size are those of that table, but D and trimming were determined from the DNA. The sample contains about 210,000 clones, around 86% of them found a single time. 3% to 4% of the sample comes from the top ten.

The receptor chain draws on TRBV28 and TRBJ2-1, with TRBD2 identical over 7 junction bases. The clonotype comes from a woman in her thirties or forties with acute COVID-19. Material for sequencing was PBMCs or T cells enriched from blood (not recorded which). The DNA is as follows: TGTGCCAGCCAGGCGGGAGCCTACAATGAGCAGTTCTTC. It is translated as CASQAGAYNEQFF. The reference TRBV28 and TRBJ2-1 proteins fill in what lies around the CDR3, so the full variable domain reads DVKVTQSSRYLVKRTGEKVFLECVQDMDHENMFWYRQDPGLGLRLIYFSYDVKMKEKGDIPEGYSVSREKKERFSLILESASTNQTSMYLCASQAGAYNEQFFGPGTRLTVL.